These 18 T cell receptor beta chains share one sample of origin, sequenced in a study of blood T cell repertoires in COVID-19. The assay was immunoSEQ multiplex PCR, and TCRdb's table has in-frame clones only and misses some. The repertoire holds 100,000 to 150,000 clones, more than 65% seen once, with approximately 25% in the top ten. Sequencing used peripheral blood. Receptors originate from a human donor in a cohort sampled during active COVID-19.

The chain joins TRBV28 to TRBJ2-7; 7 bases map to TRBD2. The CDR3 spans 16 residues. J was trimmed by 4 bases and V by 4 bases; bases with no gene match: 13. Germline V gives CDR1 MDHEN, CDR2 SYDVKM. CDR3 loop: CASSSSGFSGGYEQYF. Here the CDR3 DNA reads TGTGCCAGCAGTTCCTCCGGGTTTTCGGGAGGATACGAGCAGTACTTC.

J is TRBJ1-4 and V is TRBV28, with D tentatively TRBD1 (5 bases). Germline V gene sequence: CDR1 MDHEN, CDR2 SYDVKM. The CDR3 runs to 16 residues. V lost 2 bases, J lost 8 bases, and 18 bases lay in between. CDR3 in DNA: TGTGCCAGCAGTTTAGGATTTGTCGGGGGAGGAGAAAAACTGTTTTTT. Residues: CASSLGFVGGGEKLFF. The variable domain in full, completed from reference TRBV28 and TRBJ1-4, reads DVKVTQSSRYLVKRTGEKVFLECVQDMDHENMFWYRQDPGLGLRLIYFSYDVKMKEKGDIPEGYSVSREKKERFSLILESASTNQTSMYLCASSLGFVGGGEKLFFGSGTQLSVL.

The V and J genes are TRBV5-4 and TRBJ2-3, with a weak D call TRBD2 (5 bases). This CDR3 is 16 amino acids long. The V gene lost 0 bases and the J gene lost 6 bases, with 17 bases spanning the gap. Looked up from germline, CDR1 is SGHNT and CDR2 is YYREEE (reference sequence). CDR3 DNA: TGTGCCAGCAGCTTGGTAGGCGGTCTAGCACAGGATACGCAGTATTTT. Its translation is CASSLVGGLAQDTQYF.

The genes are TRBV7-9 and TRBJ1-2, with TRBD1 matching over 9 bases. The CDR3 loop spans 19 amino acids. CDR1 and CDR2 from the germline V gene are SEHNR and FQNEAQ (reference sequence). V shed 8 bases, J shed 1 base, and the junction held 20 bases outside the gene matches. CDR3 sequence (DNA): TGTGCCAGCGTCAACCAGGACAGGGGCCCCCAGAAGATTAACTATGGCTACACCTTC. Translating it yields CASVNQDRGPQKINYGYTF.

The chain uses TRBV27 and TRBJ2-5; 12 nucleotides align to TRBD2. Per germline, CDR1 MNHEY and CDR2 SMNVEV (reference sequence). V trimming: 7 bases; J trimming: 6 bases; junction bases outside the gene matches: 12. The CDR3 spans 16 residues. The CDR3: CASKLWASGGAKTQYF. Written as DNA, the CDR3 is TGTGCCAGCAAACTCTGGGCTAGCGGGGGGGCAAAGACCCAGTACTTC.

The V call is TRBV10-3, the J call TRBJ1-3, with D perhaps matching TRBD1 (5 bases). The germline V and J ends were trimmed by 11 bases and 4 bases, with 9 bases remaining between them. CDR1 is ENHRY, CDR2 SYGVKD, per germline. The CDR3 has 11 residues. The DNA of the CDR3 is TGTGCCTCACGGACAGGAAACACCATATATTTT. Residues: CASRTGNTIYF.

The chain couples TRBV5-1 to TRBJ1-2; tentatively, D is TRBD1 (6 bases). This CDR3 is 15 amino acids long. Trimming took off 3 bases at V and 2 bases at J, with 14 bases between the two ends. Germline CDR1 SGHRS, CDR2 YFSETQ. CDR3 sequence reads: CASSWTAPTNYGYTF. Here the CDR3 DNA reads TGCGCCAGCAGCTGGACAGCCCCAACAAACTATGGCTACACCTTC.

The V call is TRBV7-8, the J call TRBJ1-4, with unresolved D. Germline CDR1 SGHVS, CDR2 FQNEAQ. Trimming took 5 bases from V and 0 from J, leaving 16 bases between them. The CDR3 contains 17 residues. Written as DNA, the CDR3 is TGTGCCAGCAGCGCGAGCCGGGTGAAACCAACTAATGAAAAACTGTTTTTT. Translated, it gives CASSASRVKPTNEKLFF.

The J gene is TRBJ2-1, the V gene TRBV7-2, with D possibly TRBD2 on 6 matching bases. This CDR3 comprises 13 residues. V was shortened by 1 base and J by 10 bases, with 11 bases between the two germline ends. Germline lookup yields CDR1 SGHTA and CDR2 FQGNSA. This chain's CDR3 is CASSLVGRSEQFF. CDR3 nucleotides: TGTGCCAGCAGCTTAGTTGGGAGGAGCGAGCAGTTCTTC.

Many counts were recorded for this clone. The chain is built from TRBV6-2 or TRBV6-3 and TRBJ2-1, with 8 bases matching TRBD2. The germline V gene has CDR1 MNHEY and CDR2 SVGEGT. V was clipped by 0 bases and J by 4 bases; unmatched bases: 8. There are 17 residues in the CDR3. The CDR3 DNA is TGTGCCAGCAGTTACTCGCCCCCAGCGGGGGTTTACAATGAGCAGTTCTTC. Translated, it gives CASSYSPPAGVYNEQFF.

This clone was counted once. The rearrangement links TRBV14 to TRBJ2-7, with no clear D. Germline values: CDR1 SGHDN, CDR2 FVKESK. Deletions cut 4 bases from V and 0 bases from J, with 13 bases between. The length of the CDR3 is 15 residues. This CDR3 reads CASSRQTDYSYEQYF. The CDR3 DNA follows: TGTGCCAGCAGCCGGCAGACTGATTACTCCTACGAGCAGTACTTC.

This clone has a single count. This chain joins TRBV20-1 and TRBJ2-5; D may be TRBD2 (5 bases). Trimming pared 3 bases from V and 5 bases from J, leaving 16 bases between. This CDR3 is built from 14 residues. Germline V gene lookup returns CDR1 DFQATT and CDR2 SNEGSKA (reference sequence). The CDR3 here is CSASQVGVGETQYF. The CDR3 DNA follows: TGCAGTGCTAGTCAGGTGGGAGTGGGGGAGACCCAGTACTTC.

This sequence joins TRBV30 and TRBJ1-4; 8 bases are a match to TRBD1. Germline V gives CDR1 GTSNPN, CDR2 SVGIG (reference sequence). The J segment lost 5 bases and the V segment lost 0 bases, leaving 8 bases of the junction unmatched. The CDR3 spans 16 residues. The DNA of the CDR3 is TGTGCCTGGAGTGTACGGGGCAGGGGGCGGAATGAAAAACTGTTTTTT. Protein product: CAWSVRGRGRNEKLFF.

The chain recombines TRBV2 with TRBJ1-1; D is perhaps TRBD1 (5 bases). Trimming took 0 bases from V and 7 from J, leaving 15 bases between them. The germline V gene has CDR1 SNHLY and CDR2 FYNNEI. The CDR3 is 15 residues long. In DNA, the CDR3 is TGTGCCAGCAGTGAAGCGTCCGGGGGATGGAGTGAAGCTTTCTTT. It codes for CASSEASGGWSEAFF.

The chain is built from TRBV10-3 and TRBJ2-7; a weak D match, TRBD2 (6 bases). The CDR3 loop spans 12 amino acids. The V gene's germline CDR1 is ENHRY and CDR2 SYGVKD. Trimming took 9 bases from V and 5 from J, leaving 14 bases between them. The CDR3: CAIGQEGNEQYF. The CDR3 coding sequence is TGTGCCATTGGGCAGGAGGGCAACGAGCAGTACTTC.

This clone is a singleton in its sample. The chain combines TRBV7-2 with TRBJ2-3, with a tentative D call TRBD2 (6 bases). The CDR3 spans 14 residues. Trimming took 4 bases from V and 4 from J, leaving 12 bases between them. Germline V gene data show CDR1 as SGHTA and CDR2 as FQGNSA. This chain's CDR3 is CASSSGLRPDTQYF. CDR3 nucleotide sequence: TGTGCCAGCAGCTCGGGACTTAGACCAGATACGCAGTATTTT.

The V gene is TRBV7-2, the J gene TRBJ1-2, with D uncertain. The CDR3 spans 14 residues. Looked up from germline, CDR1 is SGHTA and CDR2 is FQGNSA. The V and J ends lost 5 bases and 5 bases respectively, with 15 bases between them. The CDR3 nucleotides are TGTGCCAGCAGCCCTTGGGCAGACAAATATGGCTACACCTTC. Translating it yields CASSPWADKYGYTF. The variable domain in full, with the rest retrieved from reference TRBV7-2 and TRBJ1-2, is GAGVSQSPSNKVTEKGKDVELRCDPISGHTALYWYRQSLGQGLEFLIYFQGNSAPDKSGLPSDRFSAERTGGSVSTLTIQRTQQEDSAVYLCASSPWADKYGYTFGSGTRLTVV.

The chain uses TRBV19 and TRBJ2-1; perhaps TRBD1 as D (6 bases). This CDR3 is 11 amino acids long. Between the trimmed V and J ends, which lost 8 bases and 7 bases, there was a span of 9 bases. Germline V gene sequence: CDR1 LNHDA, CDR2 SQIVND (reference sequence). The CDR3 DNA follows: TGTGCCAGTCAACAGGGAAATGAGCAGTTCTTC. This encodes CASQQGNEQFF. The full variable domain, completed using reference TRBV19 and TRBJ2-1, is DGGITQSPKYLFRKEGQNVTLSCEQNLNHDAMYWYRQDPGQGLRLIYYSQIVNDFQKGDIAEGYSVSREKKESFPLTVTSAQKNPTAFYLCASQQGNEQFFGPGTRLTVL.